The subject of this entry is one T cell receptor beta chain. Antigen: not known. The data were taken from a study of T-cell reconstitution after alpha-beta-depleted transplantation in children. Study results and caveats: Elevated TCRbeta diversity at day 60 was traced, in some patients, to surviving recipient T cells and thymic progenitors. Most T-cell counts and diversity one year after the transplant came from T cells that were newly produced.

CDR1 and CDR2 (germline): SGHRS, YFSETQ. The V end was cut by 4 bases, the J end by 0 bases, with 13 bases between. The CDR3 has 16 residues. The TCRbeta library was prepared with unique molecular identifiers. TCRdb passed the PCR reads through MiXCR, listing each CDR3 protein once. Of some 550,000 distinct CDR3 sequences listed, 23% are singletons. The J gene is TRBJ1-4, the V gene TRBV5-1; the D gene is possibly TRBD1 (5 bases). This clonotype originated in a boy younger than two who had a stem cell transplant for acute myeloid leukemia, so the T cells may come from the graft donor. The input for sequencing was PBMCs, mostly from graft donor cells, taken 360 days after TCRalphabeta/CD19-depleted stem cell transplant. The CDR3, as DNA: TGCGCCAGCAGCCCAGGGACCCCGGCAACTAATGAAAAACTGTTTTTT. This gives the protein CASSPGTPATNEKLFF. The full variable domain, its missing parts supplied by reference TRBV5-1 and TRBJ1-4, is KAGVTQTPRYLIKTRGQQVTLSCSPISGHRSVSWYQQTPGQGLQFLFEYFSETQRNKGNFPGRFSGRQFSNSRSEMNVSTLELGDSALYLCASSPGTPATNEKLFFGSGTQLSVL.